This T cell receptor (beta chain) was captured in a study of blood T cell repertoires in COVID-19 (dated by TCRdb to the early 2020s). With regard to the full study: Samples from collaborators originated in the United States, Italy and Spain and spanned both the acute and convalescent phases of COVID-19. The material from the prospective study consisted of cDNA or gDNA derived from T cells, B-cell-depleted T cells, or PBMCs. The dataset comprised deeply sampled blood TCRbeta repertoires from subjects exposed to, actively infected with, or recovered from COVID-19. A freely available public database, intended as a resource for researchers studying the immune response to SARS-CoV-2, is where the repertoires were released. The samples were drawn from the first 160 participants of the ongoing ImmuneRACE study and from some 1,300 subjects provided by 6 global collaborators. A de-identified subject ID, COVID-19 status, age in years and sex were almost always included in the sample metadata. HLA class I and class II types, where available, came from metadata supplied by the sample provider rather than from assay-based typing. The research as a whole found: The quantity of clinical and demographic metadata differed by source and by participant and was supplied without curation.

For this chain, trimming is 5 bases at the V end and 0 bases at the J end, and the number of junction bases without a gene match is 3. Taken from cysteine to phenylalanine, the CDR3 has 16 residues. Just the 48-base CDR3 DNA is kept, in frame starting at base 1. The germline V gene (reference sequence) specifies SEHNR as CDR1 and FQNEAQ as CDR2. As concerns this clone: What this receptor recognizes is not known. There are no base qualities to consult, and no much larger clone falls within one base.

TCRbeta CDR3 regions were amplified from genomic DNA by means of the immunoSEQ Assay, a bias-controlled multiplex PCR. As for how the authors treated the data: Nucleated cell counts per sample were estimated from amplification of reference gene primers within the assay. To quantify the absolute abundance of each unique TCRbeta CDR3 rearrangement, sequence reads were collapsed and filtered. For each sample, productive Simpson clonality was calculated as the square root of Simpson's diversity index over productive rearrangements. TCRdb took over this immuneACCESS table, retaining in-frame rearrangements with V and J assigned. Such tables are incomplete; in checked studies, under half of the missing clones stem from an unresolved V gene, and the remainder is unexplained. The V and J calls and clone size were taken over from that table, and D and trimming were inferred from the DNA. The sample has about 670,000 clones on record, around 90% of them singletons. Of the sample, roughly 0.26% falls within the top ten clones.

Each collaborating institution followed its own protocols to collect whole blood in K2EDTA tubes. Collaborator samples were shipped for TCRbeta analysis as frozen whole blood, isolated PBMCs, or DNA extracted from either sample type. Specimen: peripheral blood. The sequence came from a woman in her late teens or twenties with acute or convalescent COVID-19. The chain was built from TRBV7-9 and TRBJ2-1, with 11 central nucleotides matching TRBD2. The sequenced DNA: TGTGCCAGCAGCCCTAGCGGGGGGAGCTCCTACAATGAGCAGTTCTTC. It translates as CASSPSGGSSYNEQFF.